This is a list of T cell receptor beta chains from one sample in a study of T-cell memory formation after mild COVID-19. TCRdb independently ran MiXCR on the 5' RACE reads; one entry per CDR3 protein. The repertoire holds 250,000 to 300,000 distinct CDR3 sequences, with 8% to 9% as singletons. Sequencing was done on a sample of PBMCs or a T cell subset sorted from them (not recorded which). Source of these receptors: a man aged 18 to 30 who had mild COVID-19 (a few samples of this study predate the infection). Cell type and time point are not known. Both conserved end residues are part of each CDR3. The D gene is left open where the match is weak. A clone size is listed for some rows: how often the clone was seen (once, few, many), or a class if it is expanded.

d_call: TRBD1; clone_size: few; v_call: TRBV29-1; j_call: TRBJ2-7; cdr3_nt: TGCAGCGTTGAAGGGCCCGGACAGGATATATCCTACGAGCAGTACTTC; cdr3_aa: CSVEGPGQDISYEQYF
d_call: -; clone_size: few; v_call: TRBV7-2; j_call: TRBJ2-3; cdr3_nt: TGTGCCAGCAGCTTAGTTGCGGGGGCCTACACAGATACGCAGTATTTT; cdr3_aa: CASSLVAGAYTDTQYF
d_call: TRBD1; clone_size: -; v_call: TRBV20-1; j_call: TRBJ2-3; cdr3_nt: TGCAGTGCTCCACAGGGGGCTGGGGCAGATACGCAGTATTTT; cdr3_aa: CSAPQGAGADTQYF
d_call: TRBD1; clone_size: -; v_call: TRBV7-3; j_call: TRBJ2-3; cdr3_nt: TGTGCCAGCAGCAGAGGGACAGGAGATACGCAGTATTTT; cdr3_aa: CASSRGTGDTQYF
d_call: -; clone_size: few; v_call: TRBV7-3; j_call: TRBJ2-3; cdr3_nt: TGTGCCAGCAGCTTAAGTCCTGGGCCGGCGGATACGCAGTATTTT; cdr3_aa: CASSLSPGPADTQYF
d_call: -; clone_size: few; v_call: TRBV12-3/TRBV12-4; j_call: TRBJ2-1; cdr3_nt: TGTGCCAGCAGCCAGGGAAGCCGCTACAATGAGCAGTTCTTC; cdr3_aa: CASSQGSRYNEQFF
d_call: -; clone_size: -; v_call: TRBV7-9; j_call: TRBJ2-5; cdr3_nt: TGTGCCAGCAGCTTAAGACAGATCCCAGAGACCCAGTACTTC; cdr3_aa: CASSLRQIPETQYF
d_call: -; clone_size: -; v_call: TRBV20-1; j_call: TRBJ2-6; cdr3_nt: TGCAGTGCTAGAGATCTGGCAGGAACCCTCTCTGGGGCCAACGTCCTGACTTTC; cdr3_aa: CSARDLAGTLSGANVLTF
d_call: -; clone_size: -; v_call: TRBV6-1; j_call: TRBJ2-5; cdr3_nt: TGTGCCAGCAGTGAGACCGAAGAGACCCAGTACTTC; cdr3_aa: CASSETEETQYF
d_call: TRBD1; clone_size: many; v_call: TRBV5-1; j_call: TRBJ2-3; cdr3_nt: TGCGCCAGCCGATCCTCCCGGGACAGAAACACAGATACGCAGTATTTT; cdr3_aa: CASRSSRDRNTDTQYF